This entry lists 20 T cell receptor beta chains sequenced from one sample in a study of CD8 T cells in ankylosing spondylitis. Study observations and caveats: Blood from ankylosing spondylitis patients appeared to carry a characteristic roughly 8-variant TCR beta motif.

For these TCRs, the target antigens are not known. Each CDR3 protein is one row after TCRdb ran MiXCR on the 5' RACE reads. The repertoire includes 450,000 or so distinct CDR3 sequences, around 26% of them detected once, and about 1% sits in the top ten. Sequenced input: blood, either unsorted or a sorted T cell fraction (not recorded which). These receptors were obtained from a male donor with ankylosing spondylitis.

In its sample, this clonotype was seen a few times. The rearrangement links TRBV10-3 to TRBJ2-5; D is unclear. The V end lost 0 bases, the J end lost 3 bases, and 5 bases lay between the germline ends. Germline V gene data show CDR1 as ENHRY and CDR2 as SYGVKD. There are 13 residues in the CDR3. CDR3 bases: TGTGCCATCAGTGAGTCAGGGAAAGAGACCCAGTACTTC. Amino acid sequence: CAISESGKETQYF.

The chain links TRBV11-2 to TRBJ1-2; D may be TRBD1 (6 bases). CDR3 size: 15 residues. CDR1 is SGHAT, CDR2 FQNNGV, per germline. V was clipped by 1 base and J by 3 bases, with 12 bases between them. The CDR3 sequence is CASSLAPRTDYGYTF. The CDR3 coding sequence is TGTGCCAGCAGCTTAGCCCCAAGGACAGACTATGGCTACACCTTC.

The chain combines TRBV2 with TRBJ2-1; TRBD2 matches 8 bases. The CDR3 sequence is 16 residues long. Germline CDR1 is SNHLY and CDR2 is FYNNEI. The ends lost 6 bases at V and 2 bases at J; junction bases unmatched: 9. The CDR3 nucleotides are TGTGCCAGCAGACCACGGGAAGCGGGAGCCTACAATGAGCAGTTCTTC. Translation: CASRPREAGAYNEQFF. Complete variable domain (other parts from reference TRBV2 and TRBJ2-1): EPEVTQTPSHQVTQMGQEVILRCVPISNHLYFYWYRQILGQKVEFLVSFYNNEISEKSEIFDDQFSVERPDGSNFTLKIRSTKLEDSAMYFCASRPREAGAYNEQFFGPGTRLTVL.

The chain joins TRBV2 to TRBJ2-5; D unclear. The CDR3 is made up of 14 amino acids. Trimming left V 5 bases short and J 2 bases short, with 12 bases between. Germline V lookup: CDR1 SNHLY, CDR2 FYNNEI. The CDR3 DNA sequence: TGTGCCAGCAGTTCCAGTCGATTACAAGAGACCCAGTACTTC. It codes for CASSSSRLQETQYF.

The chain uses TRBV10-2 and TRBJ2-4; D unresolved. The germline V gene has CDR1 WSHSY and CDR2 SAAADI. V lost 0 bases, J lost 6 bases, and 6 bases lay in between. The CDR3 consists of 13 residues. The CDR3, as DNA: TGCGCCAGCAGTGAGTCGATCAGAAACATTCAGTACTTC. Its protein is CASSESIRNIQYF.

The chain is built from TRBV20-1 and TRBJ2-5; 11 bases agree with TRBD2. V trimming: 3 bases; J trimming: 4 bases; junction bases outside the gene matches: 4. CDR1 and CDR2 from the germline V gene are DFQATT and SNEGSKA (reference sequence). The CDR3 covers 14 residues. The CDR3 region is CSASTSGSGETQYF. CDR3 bases: TGCAGTGCTAGTACTAGCGGGAGCGGAGAGACCCAGTACTTC.

In its sample, this clonotype was seen a few times. The J gene is TRBJ1-2, the V gene TRBV12-3 or TRBV12-4, with 7 bases that match TRBD1. The CDR3 spans 14 residues. Trimming took 5 bases from V and 4 from J; bases not matched to a gene: 7. The CDR3 DNA follows: TGTGCCAGCAGTCGGGACAGAAGGAGCTATGGCTACACCTTC. It is translated as CASSRDRRSYGYTF.

This clonotype showed up just a few times. This chain connects TRBV5-1 to TRBJ2-3; D is unresolved. The CDR3 is made up of 16 amino acids. Germline CDR1 and CDR2: SGHRS and YFSETQ. Trimming pared 0 bases from V and 0 bases from J, leaving 11 bases between. The CDR3 DNA reads as TGCGCCAGCAGCTTGGGAGTTTACCCCAGCACAGATACGCAGTATTTT. It yields the protein CASSLGVYPSTDTQYF. The full variable domain, rest sourced from reference TRBV5-1 and TRBJ2-3, is KAGVTQTPRYLIKTRGQQVTLSCSPISGHRSVSWYQQTPGQGLQFLFEYFSETQRNKGNFPGRFSGRQFSNSRSEMNVSTLELGDSALYLCASSLGVYPSTDTQYFGPGTRLTVL.

The rearrangement uses TRBV6-1 and TRBJ1-6, with 11 bases lining up with TRBD1. V lost 5 bases and J lost 14; bases outside the gene matches: 2. CDR1 is MNHNS and CDR2 is SASEGT in the germline V gene. This CDR3 contains 12 residues. CDR3 in amino acids: CASSRDRGTLHF. The CDR3, as DNA: TGTGCCAGCAGTCGGGACAGGGGGACCCTCCACTTT.

V and J are TRBV20-1 and TRBJ2-1; a weak D match, TRBD2 (6 bases). Trimming removed 6 bases at V and 4 bases at J, with 28 bases between. Germline V gene data show CDR1 as DFQATT and CDR2 as SNEGSKA (reference sequence). CDR3 size: 18 residues. The CDR3 loop reads CSATEFLGRSRRYNEQFF. In DNA form, the CDR3 reads TGCAGTGCCACAGAGTTTCTGGGGAGGAGTCGGCGGTACAATGAGCAGTTCTTC.

The genes are TRBV15 and TRBJ2-2; no definite D call. Germline lookup yields CDR1 LNHNV and CDR2 YYDKDF (reference sequence). The CDR3 has 18 residues. V gave up 5 bases and J gave up 9 bases, with 28 bases separating them. The CDR3 loop reads CATSVPRSRSRTRRELFF. In nucleotides, the CDR3 is TGTGCCACCAGCGTCCCCCGATCGCGGAGCCGTACTCGACGGGAGCTGTTTTTT. The full variable domain, completed using reference TRBV15 and TRBJ2-2, is DAMVIQNPRYQVTQFGKPVTLSCSQTLNHNVMYWYQQKSSQAPKLLFHYYDKDFNNEADTPDNFQSRRPNTSFCFLDIRSPGLGDTAMYLCATSVPRSRSRTRRELFFGEGSRLTVL.

This clonotype showed up many times. The rearrangement links TRBV5-1 to TRBJ2-1; 7 bases are a match to TRBD2. The CDR3 loop spans 14 amino acids. The J segment lost 3 bases and the V segment lost 2 bases, leaving 2 bases of the junction unmatched. CDR1 is SGHRS and CDR2 is YFSETQ in the germline V gene. This chain's CDR3 is CASSFGGIYNEQFF. CDR3 bases: TGCGCCAGCAGCTTCGGGGGGATCTACAATGAGCAGTTCTTC.

V is TRBV20-1 and J is TRBJ2-5; D call uncertain. Trimming cost V 6 bases and J 0 bases, with 8 bases left between them. Germline CDR1 is DFQATT and CDR2 is SNEGSKA (reference sequence). The CDR3 runs to 12 residues. The CDR3 loop reads CSAHSDQETQYF. CDR3 coding DNA: TGCAGTGCCCATAGTGACCAAGAGACCCAGTACTTC.

This clonotype was seen only a few times. The chain combines TRBV27 with TRBJ2-2; D is ambiguous. Germline values: CDR1 MNHEY, CDR2 SMNVEV (reference sequence). The ends were cut back, 6 bases at V and 7 bases at J, with 18 bases in the middle. This CDR3 has 15 residues. The CDR3 reads CASSKAHSAFGELFF. The CDR3 DNA follows: TGTGCCAGCAGCAAAGCCCATTCTGCGTTCGGGGAGCTGTTTTTT.

This clonotype has a count of ten or more. The chain links TRBV24-1 to TRBJ2-1, with 12 nucleotides matching TRBD2. CDR3 size: 14 residues. Looked up from germline, CDR1 is KGHDR and CDR2 is SFDVKD. V dropped 5 bases and J dropped 8; count of bases not matched to a gene: 3. The CDR3 loop reads CATSVASGRDEQFF. In DNA, the CDR3 is TGTGCCACCAGTGTGGCTAGCGGGAGGGATGAGCAGTTCTTC.

The genes are TRBV10-1 and TRBJ2-3; the D is unclear. V was trimmed by 3 bases and J by 4 bases, leaving 11 bases between them. CDR3 length equals 14 residues. CDR1 and CDR2 from the germline V gene are WNHNN and SYGVQD (reference sequence). CDR3 residues: CASSESLWADTQYF. CDR3 DNA sequence: TGCGCCAGCAGTGAAAGCCTCTGGGCAGATACGCAGTATTTT.

The chain is built from TRBV29-1 and TRBJ1-1; D may be TRBD1 (6 bases). Germline V lookup: CDR1 SQVTM, CDR2 ANQGSEA. The CDR3 has 14 amino acids. V was clipped by 6 bases and J by 0 bases, with 14 bases between them. CDR3 DNA: TGCAGCGTCTTGAACAGGGCCCTGAACACTGAAGCTTTCTTT. It yields the protein CSVLNRALNTEAFF.

The chain links TRBV25-1 to TRBJ2-1; D perhaps matches TRBD1 (5 bases). Looked up from germline, CDR1 is MGHDK and CDR2 is SYGVNS. This CDR3 has 14 amino acids. Trimming removed 6 bases at V and 6 bases at J, with 15 bases between. CDR3 protein: CASRIPGKGNEQFF. The CDR3, as DNA: TGTGCCAGCAGGATCCCAGGGAAGGGCAATGAGCAGTTCTTC.

There are a few counts of this clonotype. The V and J genes are TRBV20-1 and TRBJ1-5; a weak D match, TRBD1 (6 bases). Germline V CDR1 and CDR2: DFQATT, SNEGSKA (reference sequence). CDR3 length equals 15 residues. Trimming cost V 6 bases and J 0 bases, with 15 bases left between them. The CDR3 DNA reads as TGCAGTGCCCTTGACGGGGGCCATAGCAATCAGCCCCAGCATTTT. This gives the protein CSALDGGHSNQPQHF.

This clonotype was counted many times. The chain employs TRBV9 and TRBJ2-7, with 7 bases aligning to TRBD1. Germline V gene data show CDR1 as SGDLS and CDR2 as YYNGEE. V shed 0 bases, J shed 6 bases, and the junction held 6 bases outside the gene matches. The CDR3 is 14 residues long. The CDR3 DNA follows: TGTGCCAGCAGCGTAGGAGACAGGGAATCCGAGCAGTACTTC. Amino acid sequence: CASSVGDRESEQYF.